Presented here are 17 T cell receptor beta chains from one specimen sequenced in a study of tumor-infiltrating lymphocytes in primary liver carcinoma. DNA and RNA were both co-extracted from approximately 20-30 mg of bulk tissue that had not been sorted. The authors made TCR beta cDNA from around 500 ng total RNA with a constant-region primer. For TCR beta, libraries were produced by three nested multiplex PCR rounds using slightly modified ARM-PCR. In the first two PCR rounds, TRBV1-TRBV30 forward primers were paired with a C-beta reverse primer, and each round lasted around 10 cycles. TCRdb reprocessed the multiplex PCR reads via MiXCR and lists one record per CDR3 protein. This sample has under 90,000 distinct CDR3 sequences; roughly 72% occur once, and the top ten carry 15% to 20%. Sequencing was performed on liver tumor tissue from sampling region 1. This sample's subset: tumor region T1, superior pole. The receptors originated from a man between 35 and 55 years old with primary liver carcinoma and hepatitis B virus infection.

This CDR3 is CASREYRLSTEAFF. In DNA, the CDR3 is TGTGCCAGCAGGGAATATCGATTGAGCACTGAAGCTTTCTTT. This chain links TRBV6-1 with TRBJ1-1; no definite D call. The germline gives CDR1 MNHNS, CDR2 SASEGT. The CDR3 is 14 amino acids. V dropped 6 bases and J dropped 4 bases, with 15 bases sitting between them.

The sample holds one count of this clonotype. This chain joins TRBV30 and TRBJ1-1; weak D call: TRBD1 (6 bases). With 6 bases removed from V and 3 bases from J, the gap between germline ends came to 14 bases. Germline V gene lookup returns CDR1 GTSNPN and CDR2 SVGIG (reference sequence). The CDR3 length is 13 residues. The CDR3 here is CACRGGPYTEAFF. CDR3 nucleotide sequence: TGTGCCTGTAGGGGGGGCCCATACACTGAAGCTTTCTTT.

This clonotype was seen ten or more times. This chain links TRBV6-5 with TRBJ2-5, with 7 bases matching TRBD1. Looked up from germline, CDR1 is MNHEY and CDR2 is SVGAGI. The V and J ends lost 11 bases and 1 base, in that order; junction bases with no gene match: 7. The CDR3 is 13 residues long. CDR3 amino acids: CAGATGPQETQYF. Written as DNA, the CDR3 is TGTGCCGGCGCGACAGGGCCCCAAGAGACCCAGTACTTC.

This clonotype appeared a few times. This could be a read error, since a much larger clone is one nucleotide away. The gene calls are TRBV5-4 and TRBJ1-3; TRBD1 is a possible D gene (5 bases). Germline-derived CDR1 and CDR2 are SGHNT and YYREEE (reference sequence). The CDR3 contains 17 residues. With 4 bases removed from V and 1 base from J, the gap between germline ends came to 18 bases. For the CDR3, the DNA is TGTGCCAGCAGCGCTTGGGGCAGGGCTGGGTCTGGAAACACCATATATTTT. This sequence encodes CASSAWGRAGSGNTIYF.

As to this clonotype: This may be a read error, as it is one base from a much larger clone. The V and J genes are TRBV30 and TRBJ2-7; D is ambiguous. The CDR3 runs to 11 residues. Germline-derived CDR1 and CDR2 are GTSNPN and SVGIG (reference sequence). The CDR3 loop reads CAWSPAYERYF. CDR3 sequence (DNA): TGTGCCTGGAGTCCGGCCTACGAGCGGTACTTC. The full variable domain, its missing parts supplied by reference TRBV30 and TRBJ2-7, is SQTIHQWPATLVQPVGSPLSLECTVEGTSNPNLYWYRQAAGRGLQLLFYSVGIGQISSEVPQNLSASRPQDRQFILSSKKLLLSDSGFYLCAWSPAYERYFGPGTRLTVT.

Note on this clonotype: A junction boundary mismatches the germline segment, possibly from a read error. The V and J genes are TRBV6-1 and TRBJ1-5, with 8 bases identical to TRBD1. This CDR3 spans 14 amino acids. Germline CDR1 and CDR2: MNHNS and SASEGT. This CDR3 is CASSEDRGGQSQHF. The CDR3 DNA reads as TGTGCCAGTAGTGAAGACAGGGGAGGACAGTCCCAGCATTTT.

This clonotype showed up many times. The CDR3 here is CASSLGDREDGYTF. CDR3 DNA sequence: TGTGCCAGCAGCTTAGGGGACAGAGAAGATGGCTACACCTTC. J is TRBJ1-2 and V is TRBV7-9; TRBD1 matches 7 bases. V was clipped by 1 base and J by 6 bases; unmatched bases: 5. The CDR3 has 14 amino acids. Germline V CDR1 and CDR2: SEHNR, FQNEAQ (reference sequence).

With regard to this clonotype: The junction departs from germline at one end; a sequencing error may be responsible. The V and J genes are TRBV11-2 and TRBJ2-3, with TRBD2 identical over 8 bases. The CDR3 extends over 15 amino acids. The germline V gene encodes CDR1 SGHAT and CDR2 FQNNGV. CDR3: CASSLTGRGRDTRYF. DNA for the CDR3: TGTGCCAGCAGCTTGACCGGGAGGGGGAGAGATACGCGGTATTTT. Supplemented by reference TRBV11-2 and TRBJ2-3, the full variable domain reads EAGVAQSPRYKIIEKRQSVAFWCNPISGHATLYWYQQILGQGPKLLIQFQNNGVVDDSQLPKDRFSAERLKGVDSTLKIQPAKLEDSAVYLCASSLTGRGRDTRYFGPGTRLTVL.

A remark on this clonotype: A clone one base away is much larger, so this may be a read error. The rearrangement links TRBV28 to TRBJ1-6, with TRBD1 matching 7 bases. The CDR3 extends over 18 amino acids. Looked up from germline, CDR1 is MDHEN and CDR2 is SYDVKM. The CDR3 nucleotides are TGTGCCAGCAGTTTATTCCCCCTTCCCGACAGGGACGACTCACCCCACCACTTT. It is translated as CASSLFPLPDRDDSPHHF. The whole variable domain, filled in from reference TRBV28 and TRBJ1-6, reads DVKVTQSSRYLVKRTGEKVFLECVQDMDHENMFWYRQDPGLGLRLIYFSYDVKMKEKGDIPEGYSVSREKKERFSLILESASTNQTSMYLCASSLFPLPDRDDSPHHFGNGTRLTVT.

The rearrangement uses TRBV6-2 or TRBV6-3 and TRBJ2-7; weak D call: TRBD2 (5 bases). The V end lost 10 bases, the J end lost 3 bases, and 16 bases lay between the germline ends. The CDR3 runs 13 residues. Germline V gene sequence: CDR1 MNHEY, CDR2 SVGEGT. The CDR3 spells CANRYGDSYEQYF. CDR3 DNA: TGTGCCAACAGATACGGGGATAGCTACGAGCAGTACTTC.

In the case of this clonotype: Germline and junction disagree at one end, which may indicate a read error. J is TRBJ2-2 and V is TRBV4-1; 12 bases agree with TRBD2. The CDR3 is made up of 20 amino acids. Germline CDR1 reads MGHRA; CDR2 reads YSYEKL. As DNA, the CDR3 is TGCGCCAGCCAAGAGGGCCCACTAGCGGGAGGCCCAGCGAGCACCTGGGAGCTGTTTTTT. Protein product: CASQEGPLAGGPASTWELFF.

On this clonotype itself: At one end, the junction sequence differs from germline, possibly due to a read error. In nucleotides, the CDR3 is TGTGCCAGCAGTAAGGGGTTTGAGGCAGATGAGCAGTGCTTC. As protein: CASSKGFEADEQCF. This chain uses TRBV25-1 with TRBJ2-1; weak D call: TRBD1 (5 bases). The CDR3 extends over 14 amino acids. Germline CDR1 and CDR2: MGHDK and SYGVNS.

This clonotype was picked up many times. The chain has TRBV28 and TRBJ1-1; maybe TRBD1 (5 bases). The V gene's germline CDR1 is MDHEN and CDR2 SYDVKM. CDR3 length: 11 residues. The germline V and J ends were trimmed by 3 bases and 9 bases, with 8 bases remaining between them. CDR3 residues: CASSLGPQAFF. The CDR3 DNA reads as TGTGCCAGCAGTTTGGGACCTCAAGCTTTCTTT.

There are many counts of this clonotype. The V and J genes are TRBV10-3 and TRBJ2-3, with D hard to call. CDR3 length: 13 residues. CDR1 and CDR2 (germline): ENHRY, SYGVKD. Trimming took off 2 bases at V and 4 bases at J, with 7 bases between the two ends. The CDR3, as DNA: TGTGCCATCAGTGAGGACCAGGCAGATACGCAGTATTTT. Translated, it gives CAISEDQADTQYF.

Turning to this clonotype: No conserved phenylalanine or tryptophan ends this CDR3, so it is likely a read error. V is TRBV6-1 and J is TRBJ1-2; D possibly corresponds to TRBD1 (6 bases). Germline-derived CDR1 and CDR2 are MNHNS and SASEGT. The CDR3 is made up of 15 amino acids. The CDR3 sequence: CTNSEVGGAGRGYTI. The DNA for the CDR3 is TGTACCAACAGTGAAGTGGGGGGGGCTGGACGTGGCTACACCATC.

This chain links TRBV11-2 with TRBJ2-2, with TRBD2 matching over 7 bases. CDR1 and CDR2 (germline): SGHAT, FQNNGV. The V and J ends lost 5 bases and 0 bases, in that order; junction bases with no gene match: 12. There are 18 residues in the CDR3. In DNA, the CDR3 is TGTGCCAGCAGCCAAGGACTAGTCCGTATCCCGAACACCGGGGAGCTGTTTTTT. Residues: CASSQGLVRIPNTGELFF.

Note on this clonotype: Possible read error: a much larger clone is one base away. The chain employs TRBV28 and TRBJ2-7; D remains ambiguous. V lost 7 bases to trimming and J lost 4 bases, with 11 bases between them. This CDR3 has 12 amino acids. CDR1 MDHEN and CDR2 SYDVKM come from the germline V gene. The chain's CDR3 is CASIRAQYEQYF. The DNA of the CDR3 is TGTGCCAGCATACGCGCTCAGTACGAGCAGTACTTC.